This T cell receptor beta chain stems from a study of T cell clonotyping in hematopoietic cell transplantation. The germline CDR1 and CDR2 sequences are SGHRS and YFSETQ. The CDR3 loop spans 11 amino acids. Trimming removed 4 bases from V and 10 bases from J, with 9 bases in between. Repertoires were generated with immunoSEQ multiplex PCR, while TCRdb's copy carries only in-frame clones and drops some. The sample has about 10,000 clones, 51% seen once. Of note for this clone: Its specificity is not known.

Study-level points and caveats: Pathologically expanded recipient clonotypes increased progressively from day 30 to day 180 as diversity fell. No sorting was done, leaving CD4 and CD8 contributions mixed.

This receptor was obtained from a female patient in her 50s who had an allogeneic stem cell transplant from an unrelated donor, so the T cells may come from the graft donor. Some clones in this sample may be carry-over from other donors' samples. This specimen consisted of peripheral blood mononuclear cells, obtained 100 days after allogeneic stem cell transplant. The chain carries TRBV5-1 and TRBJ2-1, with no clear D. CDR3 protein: CASSPDGEQFF. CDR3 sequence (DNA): TGCGCCAGCAGCCCGGACGGGGAGCAGTTCTTC.